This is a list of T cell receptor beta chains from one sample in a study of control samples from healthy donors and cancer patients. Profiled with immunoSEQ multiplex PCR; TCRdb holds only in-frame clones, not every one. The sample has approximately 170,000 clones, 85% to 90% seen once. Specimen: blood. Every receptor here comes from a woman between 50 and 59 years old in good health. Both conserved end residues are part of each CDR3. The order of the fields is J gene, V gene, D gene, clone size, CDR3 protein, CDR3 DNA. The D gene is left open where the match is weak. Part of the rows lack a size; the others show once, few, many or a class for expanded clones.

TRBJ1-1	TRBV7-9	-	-	CASSLLGLGRNTEAFF	TGTGCCAGCAGCTTATTGGGCCTCGGGAGGAACACTGAAGCTTTCTTT
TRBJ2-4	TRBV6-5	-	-	CASWMSGIQYF	TGTGCCAGCTGGATGTCTGGCATTCAGTACTTC
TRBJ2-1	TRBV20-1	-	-	CSARPGDEQFF	TGCAGTGCTAGACCGGGGGATGAGCAGTTCTTC
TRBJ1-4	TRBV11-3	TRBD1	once	CASSLTGGRNEKLFF	TGTGCCAGCAGCTTGACAGGGGGCCGGAACGAAAAACTGTTTTTT
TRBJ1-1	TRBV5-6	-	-	CASSRGPGDYFF	TGTGCCAGCAGCCGCGGACCCGGGGATTACTTCTTT
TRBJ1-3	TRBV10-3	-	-	CAISPGNGNTIYF	TGTGCCATCAGCCCGGGTAATGGAAACACCATATATTTT
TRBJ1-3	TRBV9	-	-	CASSVGGSPSGNTIYF	TGTGCCAGCAGCGTAGGCGGCAGCCCCTCTGGAAACACCATATATTTT
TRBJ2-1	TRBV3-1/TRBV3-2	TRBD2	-	CASSQDGLAGGNEQFF	TGTGCCAGCAGCCAAGATGGACTAGCGGGAGGTAATGAGCAGTTCTTC
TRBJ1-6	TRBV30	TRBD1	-	CAWDRGLDNSPLHF	TGTGCCTGGGACAGGGGGCTCGATAATTCACCCCTCCACTTT
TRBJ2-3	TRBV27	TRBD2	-	CASSLRGATDTQYF	TGTGCCAGCAGTTTGCGGGGGGCTACAGATACGCAGTATTTT
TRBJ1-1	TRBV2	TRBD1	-	CASTTGNGITEAFF	TGTGCCAGCACGACAGGGAACGGTATCACTGAAGCTTTCTTT
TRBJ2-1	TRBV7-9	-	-	CASSLGAEGDEQFF	TGTGCCAGCAGCTTAGGGGCAGAAGGAGATGAGCAGTTCTTC
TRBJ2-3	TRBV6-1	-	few	CASSDSYSQSKTDTQYF	TGTGCCAGCAGTGATAGTTATAGCCAAAGTAAAACAGATACGCAGTATTTT
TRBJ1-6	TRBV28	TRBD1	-	CASSLPGQGFLPLHF	TGTGCCAGCAGTCTCCCGGGACAGGGGTTTTTACCCCTCCACTTT
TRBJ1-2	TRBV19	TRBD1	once	CASSIVTGGSGYTF	TGTGCCAGTAGTATAGTCACAGGGGGAAGCGGCTACACCTTC
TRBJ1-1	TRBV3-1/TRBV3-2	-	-	CASSRVGNTEAFF	TGTGCCAGCAGCCGGGTTGGGAACACTGAAGCTTTCTTT
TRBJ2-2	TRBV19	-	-	CASSRAAYLTGELFF	TGTGCCAGTAGTAGGGCAGCCTACCTAACCGGGGAGCTGTTTTTT
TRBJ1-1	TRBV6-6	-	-	CASSYSFRGDTEAFF	TGTGCCAGCAGTTACTCGTTCAGGGGCGACACTGAAGCTTTCTTT
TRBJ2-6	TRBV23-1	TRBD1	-	CASSPIARGSGANVLTF	TGCGCCAGCAGTCCAATCGCCAGGGGGAGCGGGGCCAACGTCCTGACTTTC
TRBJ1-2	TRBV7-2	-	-	CASSLASGYGYTF	TGTGCCAGCAGCTTAGCGTCAGGGTATGGCTACACCTTC
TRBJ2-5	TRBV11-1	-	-	CASSLAQETQYF	TGTGCCAGCAGCTTGGCCCAAGAGACCCAGTACTTC
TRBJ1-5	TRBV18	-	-	CASSPPVSTRQPQHF	TGTGCCAGCTCACCGCCGGTTTCCACGCGGCAGCCCCAGCATTTT
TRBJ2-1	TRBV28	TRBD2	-	CASSLERDSYNEQFF	TGTGCCAGCAGTTTAGAGCGGGACTCCTACAATGAGCAGTTCTTC
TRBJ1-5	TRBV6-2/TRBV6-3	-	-	CASSFKRTSAPQHF	TGTGCCAGCAGTTTTAAACGAACTTCGGCGCCCCAGCATTTT
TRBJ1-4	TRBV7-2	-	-	CASSLGLKLFF	TGTGCCAGCAGCTTAGGTCTGAAACTGTTTTTT
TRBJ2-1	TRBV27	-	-	CASSFAGGSYNEQFF	TGTGCCAGCAGTTTCGCCGGTGGTTCCTACAATGAGCAGTTCTTC
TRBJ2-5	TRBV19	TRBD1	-	CASSGDRGRETQYF	TGTGCCAGTAGCGGGGACAGGGGGCGAGAGACCCAGTACTTC
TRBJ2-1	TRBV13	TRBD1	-	CASSKGQGYEQFF	TGTGCCAGCAGCAAGGGACAGGGCTATGAGCAGTTCTTC
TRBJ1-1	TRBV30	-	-	CAWGPVTEAFF	TGTGCCTGGGGGCCGGTCACTGAAGCTTTCTTT
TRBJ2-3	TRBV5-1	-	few	CASSLSQTGDTQYF	TGCGCCAGCAGCTTGTCACAGACTGGGGATACGCAGTATTTT
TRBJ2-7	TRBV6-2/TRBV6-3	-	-	CASSYSRLYEQYF	TGTGCCAGCAGTTACTCGAGGCTCTACGAGCAGTACTTC
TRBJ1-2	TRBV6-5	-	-	CASISTGDGYTF	TGTGCCAGCATCTCGACGGGGGACGGCTACACCTTC
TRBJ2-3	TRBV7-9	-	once	CASSSLIGVTDTQYF	TGTGCCAGCAGCTCCCTTATTGGTGTCACAGATACGCAGTATTTT
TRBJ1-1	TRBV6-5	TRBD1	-	CASCPDIGGVRAFF	TGTGCCAGCTGCCCGGATATAGGGGGCGTTCGAGCTTTCTTT
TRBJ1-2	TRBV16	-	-	CASSQGERNYGYTF	TGTGCCAGCAGCCAAGGCGAGAGGAACTATGGCTACACCTTC
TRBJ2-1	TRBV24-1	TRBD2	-	CATSDLLAGGGAFF	TGTGCCACCAGTGATCTCCTAGCGGGAGGGGGGGCGTTCTTC